This T cell receptor beta chain comes out of a study of blood T cell repertoires in COVID-19. In the original processing: By means of reference gene primer amplification, nucleated cell counts were estimated. This table comes from immunoSEQ multiplex PCR, and its TCRdb copy is limited to in-frame clones, with some not included. Clone size and the V and J calls come from that table; the DNA yielded D and trimming. The top ten clones hold 6.2% of a sample with fewer than 140,000 clones, around 78% of them seen once. It was during active infection that Seattle patients were enrolled and then longitudinally followed. The CDR3 has 15 amino acids. V gave up 5 bases and J gave up 2 bases, with 15 bases separating them. From germline, CDR1 is SGHTA and CDR2 FQGNSA.

The chain employs TRBV7-2 and TRBJ1-1; D remains unclear. The sample consisted of peripheral blood. The receptor was derived from an older man with COVID-19, enrolled during active disease. The CDR3 DNA reads as TGTGCCAGCAGCGCGATGTCGCGCGGCAACACTGAAGCTTTCTTT. Translating it yields CASSAMSRGNTEAFF.